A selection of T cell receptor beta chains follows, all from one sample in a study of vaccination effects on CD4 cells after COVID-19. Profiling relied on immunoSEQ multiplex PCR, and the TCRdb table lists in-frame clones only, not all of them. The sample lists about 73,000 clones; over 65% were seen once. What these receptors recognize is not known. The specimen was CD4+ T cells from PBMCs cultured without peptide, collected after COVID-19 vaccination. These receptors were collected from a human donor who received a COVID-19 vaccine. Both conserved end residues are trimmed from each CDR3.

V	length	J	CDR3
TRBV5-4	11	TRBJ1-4	ASSLDRWEKLF
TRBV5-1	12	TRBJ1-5	ASSPGTGDQPQH
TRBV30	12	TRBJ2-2	AWRAKGNTGELF
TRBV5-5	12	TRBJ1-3	ASSSDITGNTIY
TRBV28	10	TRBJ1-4	ASSLRNEKLF
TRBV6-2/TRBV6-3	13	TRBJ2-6	ASSDGGSGANVLT
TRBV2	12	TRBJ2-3	ATLTSGSTDTQY
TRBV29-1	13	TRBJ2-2	SVARSGGATGELF
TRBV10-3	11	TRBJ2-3	AIALDRADTQY
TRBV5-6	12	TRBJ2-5	ASSAGHGVETQY
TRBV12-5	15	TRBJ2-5	ASGLLVAGGRQETQY
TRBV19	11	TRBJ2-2	ASGGDDTGELF
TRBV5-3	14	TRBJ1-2	ARSLFTRGPSDGYT
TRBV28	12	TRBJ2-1	ASSFLAAPNEQF
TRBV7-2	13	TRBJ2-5	ASSLVRVSQETQY
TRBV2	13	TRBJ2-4	ASQWAGASKNIQY
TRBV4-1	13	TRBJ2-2	ASSQDNRDAGELF
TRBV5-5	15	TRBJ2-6	ASSWATGGSGANVLT
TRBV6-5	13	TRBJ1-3	ASSPRSSSGNTIY
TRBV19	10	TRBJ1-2	ASTTGAGGYT
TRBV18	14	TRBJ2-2	ASSPRGAPNTGELF
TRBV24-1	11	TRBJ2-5	ATSDDGMGTQY
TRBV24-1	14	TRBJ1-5	ATSGTGSGMNQPQH
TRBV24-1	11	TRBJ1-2	ATNRQGSDGYT
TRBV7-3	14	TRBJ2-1	ASSLFGGISYNEQF
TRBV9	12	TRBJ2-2	ASSASGGRGELF
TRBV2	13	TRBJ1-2	ASSEMGSLNYGYT
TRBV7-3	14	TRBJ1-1	ASSALSGTKNAEAF
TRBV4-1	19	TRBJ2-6	ASSARSMTGLLSSGANVLT